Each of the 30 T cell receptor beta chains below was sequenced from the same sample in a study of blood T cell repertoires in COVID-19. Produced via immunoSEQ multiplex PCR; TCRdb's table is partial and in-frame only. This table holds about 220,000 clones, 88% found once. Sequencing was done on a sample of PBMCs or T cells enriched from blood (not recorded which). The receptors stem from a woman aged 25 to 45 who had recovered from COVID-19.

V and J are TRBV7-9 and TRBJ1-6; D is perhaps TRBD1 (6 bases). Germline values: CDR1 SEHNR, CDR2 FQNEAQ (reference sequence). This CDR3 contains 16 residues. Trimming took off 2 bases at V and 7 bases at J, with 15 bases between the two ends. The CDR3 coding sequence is TGTGCCAGCAGCTTAATGGCAGGGGTGAGAAATTCACCCCTCCACTTT. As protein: CASSLMAGVRNSPLHF.

CDR3 DNA sequence: TGTGCCAGCAGCGACAGGGTAGGGCAGCCCCAGCATTTT. This encodes CASSDRVGQPQHF. The V and J genes are TRBV6-5 and TRBJ1-5; TRBD1 matches at 7 bases. The CDR3 is 13 amino acids. Trimming at V came to 6 bases and at J to 7 bases, leaving 6 bases not matched to a gene. In germline, CDR1 is MNHEY, CDR2 SVGAGI.

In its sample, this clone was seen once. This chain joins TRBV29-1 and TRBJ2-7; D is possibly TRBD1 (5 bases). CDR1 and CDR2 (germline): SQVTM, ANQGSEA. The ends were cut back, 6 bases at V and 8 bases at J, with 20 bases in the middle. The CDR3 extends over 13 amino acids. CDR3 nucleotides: TGCAGCGTCACCCAATCTGGCCAGGGTAAGCAGTACTTC. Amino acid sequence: CSVTQSGQGKQYF.

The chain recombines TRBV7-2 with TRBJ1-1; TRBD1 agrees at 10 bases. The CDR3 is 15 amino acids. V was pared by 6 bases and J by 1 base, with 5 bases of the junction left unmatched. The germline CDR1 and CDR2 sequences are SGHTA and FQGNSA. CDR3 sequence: CASSSRTGGNTEAFF. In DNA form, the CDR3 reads TGTGCCAGCAGTTCCAGGACAGGGGGGAACACTGAAGCTTTCTTT.

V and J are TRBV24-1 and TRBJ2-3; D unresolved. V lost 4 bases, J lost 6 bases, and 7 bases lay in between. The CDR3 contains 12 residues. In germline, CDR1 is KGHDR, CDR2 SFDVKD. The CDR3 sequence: CATSDPEDTQYF. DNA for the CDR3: TGTGCCACCAGTGACCCGGAGGATACGCAGTATTTT.

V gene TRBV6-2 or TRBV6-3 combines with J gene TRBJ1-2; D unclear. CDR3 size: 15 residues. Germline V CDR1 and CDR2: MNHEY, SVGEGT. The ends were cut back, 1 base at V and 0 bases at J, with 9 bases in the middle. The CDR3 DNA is TGTGCCAGCAGTTACTGGAGTCGGGCTAACTATGGCTACACCTTC. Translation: CASSYWSRANYGYTF.

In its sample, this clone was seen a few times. For the CDR3, the DNA is TGTGCCAGCAGCTTGGTGGGGAGCTCCTATAATTCACCCCTCCACTTT. Encoded protein: CASSLVGSSYNSPLHF. V and J are TRBV5-4 and TRBJ1-6, with D hard to call. The CDR3 has 16 amino acids. The V and J ends lost 0 bases and 0 bases respectively, with 7 bases between them. Germline loops: CDR1 SGHNT, CDR2 YYREEE (reference sequence). Filled out from reference TRBV5-4 and TRBJ1-6, the complete variable domain reads ETGVTQSPTHLIKTRGQQVTLRCSSQSGHNTVSWYQQALGQGPQFIFQYYREEENGRGNFPPRFSGLQFPNYSSELNVNALELDDSALYLCASSLVGSSYNSPLHFGNGTRLTVT.

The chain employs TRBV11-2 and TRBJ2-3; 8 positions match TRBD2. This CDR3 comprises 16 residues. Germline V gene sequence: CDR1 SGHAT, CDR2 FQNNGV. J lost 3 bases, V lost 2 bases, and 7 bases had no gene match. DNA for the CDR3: TGTGCCAGCAGCTTAAAACTCCGACTAGCGACAGATACGCAGTATTTT. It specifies CASSLKLRLATDTQYF.

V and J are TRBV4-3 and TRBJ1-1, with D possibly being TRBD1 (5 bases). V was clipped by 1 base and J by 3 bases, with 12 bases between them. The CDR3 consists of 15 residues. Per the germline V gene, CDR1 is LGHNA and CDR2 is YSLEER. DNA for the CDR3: TGCGCCAGCAGCCAAGCCCGGGGGGTAGACACTGAAGCTTTCTTT. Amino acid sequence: CASSQARGVDTEAFF.

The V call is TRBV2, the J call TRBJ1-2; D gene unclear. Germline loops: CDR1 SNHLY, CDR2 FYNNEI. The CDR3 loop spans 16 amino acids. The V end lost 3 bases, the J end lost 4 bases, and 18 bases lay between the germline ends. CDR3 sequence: CASSDISEGVGYGYTF. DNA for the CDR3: TGTGCCAGCAGTGATATTTCGGAGGGAGTTGGCTATGGCTACACCTTC. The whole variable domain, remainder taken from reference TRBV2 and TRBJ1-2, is EPEVTQTPSHQVTQMGQEVILRCVPISNHLYFYWYRQILGQKVEFLVSFYNNEISEKSEIFDDQFSVERPDGSNFTLKIRSTKLEDSAMYFCASSDISEGVGYGYTFGSGTRLTVV.

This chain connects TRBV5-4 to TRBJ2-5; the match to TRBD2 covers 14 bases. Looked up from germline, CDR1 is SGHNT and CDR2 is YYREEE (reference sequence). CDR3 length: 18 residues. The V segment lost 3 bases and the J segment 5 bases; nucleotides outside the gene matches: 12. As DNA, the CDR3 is TGTGCCAGCAGCTCGACTAGCGGGGGGGCCGAGGTAGCGGAGACCCAGTACTTC. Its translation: CASSSTSGGAEVAETQYF.

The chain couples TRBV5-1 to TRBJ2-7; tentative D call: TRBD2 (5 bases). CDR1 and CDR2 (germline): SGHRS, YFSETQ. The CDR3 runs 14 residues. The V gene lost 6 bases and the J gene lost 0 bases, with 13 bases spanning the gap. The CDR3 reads CASTRALSSYEQYF. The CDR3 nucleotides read TGCGCCAGCACGCGGGCCTTAAGCTCCTACGAGCAGTACTTC.

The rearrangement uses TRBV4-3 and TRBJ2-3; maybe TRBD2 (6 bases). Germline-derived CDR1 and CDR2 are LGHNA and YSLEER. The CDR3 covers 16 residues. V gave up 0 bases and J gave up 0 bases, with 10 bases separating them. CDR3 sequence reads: CASSQEWAGSTDTQYF. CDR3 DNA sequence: TGCGCCAGCAGCCAAGAATGGGCGGGGAGCACAGATACGCAGTATTTT.

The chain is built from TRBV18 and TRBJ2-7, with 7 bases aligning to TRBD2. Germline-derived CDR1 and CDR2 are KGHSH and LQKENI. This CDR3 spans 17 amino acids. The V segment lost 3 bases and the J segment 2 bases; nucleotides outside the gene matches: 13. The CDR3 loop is CASSPPYGGGSTYEQYF. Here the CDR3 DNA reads TGTGCCAGCTCACCCCCCTATGGGGGGGGATCAACCTACGAGCAGTACTTC.

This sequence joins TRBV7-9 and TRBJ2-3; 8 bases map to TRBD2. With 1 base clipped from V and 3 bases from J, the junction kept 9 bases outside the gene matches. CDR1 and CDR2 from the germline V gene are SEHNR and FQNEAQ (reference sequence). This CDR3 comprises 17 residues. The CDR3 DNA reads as TGTGCCAGCAGCTTAGTCGACCCAGCGGGGGTGACAGATACGCAGTATTTT. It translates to CASSLVDPAGVTDTQYF.

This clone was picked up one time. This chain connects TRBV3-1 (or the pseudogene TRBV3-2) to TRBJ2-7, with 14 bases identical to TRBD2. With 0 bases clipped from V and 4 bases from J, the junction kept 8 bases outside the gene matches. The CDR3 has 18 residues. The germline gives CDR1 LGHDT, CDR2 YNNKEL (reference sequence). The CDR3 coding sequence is TGTGCCAGCAGCCAAGAGAGACTAGCGGGGGGGCCAGTGTACGAGCAGTACTTC. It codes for CASSQERLAGGPVYEQYF.

In DNA, the CDR3 is TGCGCCAGCAGCCAAAACCGGGACAGGGTTTATGGCTACACCTTC. Encoded protein: CASSQNRDRVYGYTF. The chain joins TRBV4-3 to TRBJ1-2; TRBD1 matches 9 bases. Germline values: CDR1 LGHNA, CDR2 YSLEER. The CDR3 sequence is 15 residues long. V gave up 2 bases and J gave up 5 bases; unmatched junction bases: 6.

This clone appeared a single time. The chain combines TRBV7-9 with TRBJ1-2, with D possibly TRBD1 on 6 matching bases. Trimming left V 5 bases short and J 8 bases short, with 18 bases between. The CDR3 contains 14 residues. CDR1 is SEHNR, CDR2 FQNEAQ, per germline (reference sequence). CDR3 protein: CASSGRTGPGGYTF. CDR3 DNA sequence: TGTGCCAGCAGCGGTAGAACAGGGCCGGGAGGCTACACCTTC.

The CDR3 reads CASSKPAPQGYYGYTF. The DNA of the CDR3 is TGTGCCAGCAGTAAACCGGCCCCACAGGGGTACTATGGCTACACCTTC. The chain recombines TRBV6-2 or TRBV6-3 with TRBJ1-2; TRBD1 matches 7 bases. The ends lost 5 bases at V and 3 bases at J; junction bases unmatched: 12. The CDR3 sequence is 16 residues long. The V gene's germline CDR1 is MNHEY and CDR2 SVGEGT.

The CDR3 nucleotides read TGTGCCAGCAGTCCAACACCACATCACTACGAGCAGTACTTC. It is translated as CASSPTPHHYEQYF. This chain links TRBV27 with TRBJ2-7; no reliable D call. V shed 5 bases and J shed 3 bases, with 14 bases lying between them. This CDR3 has 14 residues. The germline gives CDR1 MNHEY, CDR2 SMNVEV (reference sequence).

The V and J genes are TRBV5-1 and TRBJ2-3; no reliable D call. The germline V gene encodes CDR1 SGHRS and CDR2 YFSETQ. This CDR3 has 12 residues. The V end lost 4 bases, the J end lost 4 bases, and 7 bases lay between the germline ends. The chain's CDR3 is CASSILSDTQYF. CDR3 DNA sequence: TGCGCCAGCAGCATTCTTTCAGATACGCAGTATTTT.

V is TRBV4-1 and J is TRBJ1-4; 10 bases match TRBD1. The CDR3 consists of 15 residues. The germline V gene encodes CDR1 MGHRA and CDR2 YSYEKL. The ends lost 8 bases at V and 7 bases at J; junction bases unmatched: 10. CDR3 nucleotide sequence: TGCGCCAGCCGCACCCTGGGACAGGGGAGTGAAAAACTGTTTTTT. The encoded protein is CASRTLGQGSEKLFF.

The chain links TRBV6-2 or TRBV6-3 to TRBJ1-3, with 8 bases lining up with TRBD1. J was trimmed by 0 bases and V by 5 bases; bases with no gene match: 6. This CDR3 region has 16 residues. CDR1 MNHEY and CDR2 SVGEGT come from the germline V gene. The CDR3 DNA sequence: TGTGCCAGCAGTACCCGGGACAGGAGCTCTGGAAACACCATATATTTT. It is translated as CASSTRDRSSGNTIYF.

The CDR3 coding sequence is TGTGCCAGCAGTCCAATCGACAGGGGTATCACTGAAGCTTTCTTT. Its translation is CASSPIDRGITEAFF. The chain uses TRBV28 and TRBJ1-1; 8 bases align to TRBD1. V was pared by 5 bases and J by 4 bases, with 9 bases of the junction left unmatched. CDR3 size: 15 residues. Germline-derived CDR1 and CDR2 are MDHEN and SYDVKM.

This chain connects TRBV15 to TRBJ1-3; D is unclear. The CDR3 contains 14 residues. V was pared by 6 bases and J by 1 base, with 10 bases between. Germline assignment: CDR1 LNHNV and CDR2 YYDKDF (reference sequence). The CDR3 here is CATSLPFSGNTIYF. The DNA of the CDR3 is TGTGCCACCAGTCTCCCTTTTTCTGGAAACACCATATATTTT.

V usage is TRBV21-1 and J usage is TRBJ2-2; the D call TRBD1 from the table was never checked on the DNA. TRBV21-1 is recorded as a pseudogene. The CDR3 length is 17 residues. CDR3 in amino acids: CASSKGQGALNTGELFF. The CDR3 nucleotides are TGTGCCAGCAGCAAAGGGCAGGGGGCCCTAAACACCGGGGAGCTGTTTTTT.

CDR3 bases: TGTGCCAGCAGCCAAGCCCTGGAGGGGCCCGATCAGCCCCAGCATTTT. Protein product: CASSQALEGPDQPQHF. V is TRBV4-2 and J is TRBJ1-5; perhaps TRBD1 as D (5 bases). CDR1 and CDR2 (germline): LGHNA, YNFKEQ. The germline V and J ends were trimmed by 1 base and 5 bases, with 15 bases remaining between them. The length of the CDR3 is 16 residues.

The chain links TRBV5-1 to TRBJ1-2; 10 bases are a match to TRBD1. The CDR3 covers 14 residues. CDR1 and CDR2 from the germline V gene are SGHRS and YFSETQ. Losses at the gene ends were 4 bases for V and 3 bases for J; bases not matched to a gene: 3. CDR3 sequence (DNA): TGCGCCAGCAGCAAAGGACAGGGGGACTATGGCTACACCTTC. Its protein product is CASSKGQGDYGYTF.

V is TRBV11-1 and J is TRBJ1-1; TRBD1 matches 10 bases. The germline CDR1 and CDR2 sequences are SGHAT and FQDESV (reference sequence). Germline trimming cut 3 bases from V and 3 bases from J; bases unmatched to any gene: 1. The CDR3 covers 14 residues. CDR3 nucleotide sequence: TGTGCCAGCAGCTTGGACAGGGGGGACACTGAAGCTTTCTTT. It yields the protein CASSLDRGDTEAFF.

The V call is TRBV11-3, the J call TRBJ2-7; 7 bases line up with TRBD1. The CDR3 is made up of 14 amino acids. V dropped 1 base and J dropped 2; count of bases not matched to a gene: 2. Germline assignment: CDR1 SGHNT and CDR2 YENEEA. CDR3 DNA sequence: TGTGCCAGCAGCTTAGGTGGGACAGCCTACGAGCAGTACTTC. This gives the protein CASSLGGTAYEQYF.